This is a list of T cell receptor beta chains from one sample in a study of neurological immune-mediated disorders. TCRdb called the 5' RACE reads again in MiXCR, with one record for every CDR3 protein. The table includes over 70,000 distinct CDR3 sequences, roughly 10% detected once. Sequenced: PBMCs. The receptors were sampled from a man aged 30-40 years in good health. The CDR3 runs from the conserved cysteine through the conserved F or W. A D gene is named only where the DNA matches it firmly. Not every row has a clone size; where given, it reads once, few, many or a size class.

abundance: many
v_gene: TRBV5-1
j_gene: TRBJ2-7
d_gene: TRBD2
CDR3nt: TGCGCCAGCAGGCCTAGCGGAAAACTCATCTCCTACGAGCAGTACTTC
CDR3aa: CASRPSGKLISYEQYF

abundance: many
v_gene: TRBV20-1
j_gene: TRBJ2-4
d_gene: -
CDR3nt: TGCAGTGCTGACCCGGGCCCAACTCAGTACTTC
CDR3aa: CSADPGPTQYF

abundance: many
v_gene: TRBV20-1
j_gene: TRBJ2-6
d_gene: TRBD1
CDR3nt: TGCAGTGCTAGAGAGACAGGGGGCTCTGGGGCCAACGTCCTGACTTTC
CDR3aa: CSARETGGSGANVLTF

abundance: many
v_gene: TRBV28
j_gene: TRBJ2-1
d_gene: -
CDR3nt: TGTGCCAGCAGTCCCGAGGGAGAATTCAATGAGCAGTTCTTC
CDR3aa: CASSPEGEFNEQFF

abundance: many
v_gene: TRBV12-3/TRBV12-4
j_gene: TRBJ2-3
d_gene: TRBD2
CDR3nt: TGTGCCAGCAGGACGTCCGGGACTAGCAGCTTTACGCAGTATTTT
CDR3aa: CASRTSGTSSFTQYF

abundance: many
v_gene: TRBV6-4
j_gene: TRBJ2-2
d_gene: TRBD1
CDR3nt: TGTGCCAGCAGTGAGACAGGGGACACCGGGGAGCTGTTTTTT
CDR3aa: CASSETGDTGELFF

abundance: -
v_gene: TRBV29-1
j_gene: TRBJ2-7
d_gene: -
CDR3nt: TGTAGCGCCGCAGTGACGGCCGTCGAGCAGTACTTC
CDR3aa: CSAAVTAVEQYF

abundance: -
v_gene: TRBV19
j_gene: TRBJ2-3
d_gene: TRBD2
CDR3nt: TGTGCCAGTAGCCCACTAGCGGGAGTTGGAGATACGCAGTATTTT
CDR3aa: CASSPLAGVGDTQYF

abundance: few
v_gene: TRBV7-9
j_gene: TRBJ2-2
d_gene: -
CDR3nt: TGTGCCAGCAGTTGGGACACTTTTTACACCGGGGAGCTGTTTTTT
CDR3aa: CASSWDTFYTGELFF

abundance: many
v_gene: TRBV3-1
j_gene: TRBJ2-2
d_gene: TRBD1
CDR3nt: TGTGCCAGCAGCCATCCCGTGGGGACAGCGATTATCGGGGAGCTGTTTTTT
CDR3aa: CASSHPVGTAIIGELFF

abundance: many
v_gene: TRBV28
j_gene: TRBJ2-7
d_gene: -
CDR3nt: TGTGCCAGCACCTCCTTGAGGACCCGAAGGCCCGAGCAGTACTTC
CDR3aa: CASTSLRTRRPEQYF